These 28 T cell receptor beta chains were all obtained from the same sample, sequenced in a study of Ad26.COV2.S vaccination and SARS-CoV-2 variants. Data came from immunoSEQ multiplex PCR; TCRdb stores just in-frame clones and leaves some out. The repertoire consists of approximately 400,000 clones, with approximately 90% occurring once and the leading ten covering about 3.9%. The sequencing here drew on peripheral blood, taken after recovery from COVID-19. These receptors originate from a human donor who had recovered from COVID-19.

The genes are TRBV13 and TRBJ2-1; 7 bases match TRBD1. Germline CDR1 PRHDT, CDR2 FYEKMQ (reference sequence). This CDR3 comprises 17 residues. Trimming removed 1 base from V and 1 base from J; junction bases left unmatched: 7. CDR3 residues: CASSLAQGVGSYNEQFF. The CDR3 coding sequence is TGTGCCAGCAGCTTAGCGCAGGGGGTGGGATCCTACAATGAGCAGTTCTTC.

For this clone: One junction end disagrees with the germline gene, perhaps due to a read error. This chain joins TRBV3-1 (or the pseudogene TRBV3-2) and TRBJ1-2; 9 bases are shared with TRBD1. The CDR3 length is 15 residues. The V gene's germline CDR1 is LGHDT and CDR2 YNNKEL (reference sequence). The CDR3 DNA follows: TGTGTCAGCAGCCAGGGACAGGGTCGGAGAGGGGGCTACACCTTC. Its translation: CVSSQGQGRRGGYTF.

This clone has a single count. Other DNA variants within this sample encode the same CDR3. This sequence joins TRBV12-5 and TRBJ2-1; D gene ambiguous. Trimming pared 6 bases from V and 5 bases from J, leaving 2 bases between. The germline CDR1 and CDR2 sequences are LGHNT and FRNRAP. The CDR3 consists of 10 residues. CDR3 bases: TGTGCTAGTGGGGACAATGAGCAGTTCTTC. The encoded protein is CASGDNEQFF. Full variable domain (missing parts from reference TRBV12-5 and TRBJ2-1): DARVTQTPRHKVTEMGQEVTMRCQPILGHNTVFWYRQTMMQGLELLAYFRNRAPLDDSGMPKDRFSAEMPDATLATLKIQPSEPRDSAVYFCASGDNEQFFGPGTRLTVL.

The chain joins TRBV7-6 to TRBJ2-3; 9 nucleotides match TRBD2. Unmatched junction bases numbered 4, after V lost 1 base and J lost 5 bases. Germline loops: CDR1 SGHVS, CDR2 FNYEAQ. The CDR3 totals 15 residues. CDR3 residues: CASSLGGGARDTQYF. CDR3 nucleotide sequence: TGTGCCAGCAGCTTAGGCGGGGGGGCCAGAGATACGCAGTATTTT.

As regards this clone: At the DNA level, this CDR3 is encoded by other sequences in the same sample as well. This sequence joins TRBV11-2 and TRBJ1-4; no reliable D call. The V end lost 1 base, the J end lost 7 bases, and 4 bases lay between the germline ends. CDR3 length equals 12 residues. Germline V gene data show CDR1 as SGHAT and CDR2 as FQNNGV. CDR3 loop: CASSLGGEKLFF. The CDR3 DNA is TGTGCCAGCAGCTTAGGCGGTGAAAAACTGTTTTTT.

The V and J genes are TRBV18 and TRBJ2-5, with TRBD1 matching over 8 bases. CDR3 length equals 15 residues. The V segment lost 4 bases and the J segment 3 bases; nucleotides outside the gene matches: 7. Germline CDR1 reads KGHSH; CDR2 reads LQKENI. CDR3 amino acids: CASSQDRGVEETQYF. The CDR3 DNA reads TGTGCCAGCTCACAAGACAGGGGCGTAGAAGAGACCCAGTACTTC. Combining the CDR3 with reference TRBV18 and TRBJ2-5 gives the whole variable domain NAGVMQNPRHLVRRRGQEARLRCSPMKGHSHVYWYRQLPEEGLKFMVYLQKENIIDESGMPKERFSAEFPKEGPSILRIQQVVRGDSAAYFCASSQDRGVEETQYFGPGTRLLVL.

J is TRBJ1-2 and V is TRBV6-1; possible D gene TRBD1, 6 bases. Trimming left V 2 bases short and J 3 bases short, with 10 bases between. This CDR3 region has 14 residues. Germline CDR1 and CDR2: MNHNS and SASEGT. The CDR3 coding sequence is TGTGCCAGCAGTGAATCCACAGGGTACTATGGCTACACCTTC. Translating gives CASSESTGYYGYTF.

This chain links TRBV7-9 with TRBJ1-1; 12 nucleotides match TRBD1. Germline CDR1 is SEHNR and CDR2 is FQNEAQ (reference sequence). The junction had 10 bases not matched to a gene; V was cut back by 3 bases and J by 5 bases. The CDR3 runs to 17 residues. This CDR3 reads CASSFTGTGGLGTEAFF. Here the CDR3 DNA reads TGTGCCAGCAGCTTCACCGGGACAGGGGGCTTGGGTACTGAAGCTTTCTTT.

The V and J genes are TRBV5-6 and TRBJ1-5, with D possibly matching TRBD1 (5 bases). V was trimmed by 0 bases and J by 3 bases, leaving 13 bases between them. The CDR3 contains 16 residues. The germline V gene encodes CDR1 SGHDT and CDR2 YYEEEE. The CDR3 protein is CASSLGGTWNNQPQHF. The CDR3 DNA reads TGTGCCAGCAGCTTGGGCGGGACCTGGAACAATCAGCCCCAGCATTTT.

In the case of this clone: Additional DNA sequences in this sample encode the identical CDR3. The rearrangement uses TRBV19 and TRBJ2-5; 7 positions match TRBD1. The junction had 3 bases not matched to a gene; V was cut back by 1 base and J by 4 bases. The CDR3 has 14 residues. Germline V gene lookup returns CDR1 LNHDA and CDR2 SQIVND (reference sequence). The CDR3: CASSIGGGRETQYF. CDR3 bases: TGTGCCAGTAGTATAGGAGGGGGCAGAGAGACCCAGTACTTC.

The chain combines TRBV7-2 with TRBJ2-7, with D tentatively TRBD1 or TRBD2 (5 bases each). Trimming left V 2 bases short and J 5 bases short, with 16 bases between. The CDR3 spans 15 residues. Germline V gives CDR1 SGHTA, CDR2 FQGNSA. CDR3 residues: CASSLWGIDGNEQYF. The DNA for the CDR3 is TGTGCCAGCAGCTTATGGGGGATCGACGGTAACGAGCAGTACTTC.

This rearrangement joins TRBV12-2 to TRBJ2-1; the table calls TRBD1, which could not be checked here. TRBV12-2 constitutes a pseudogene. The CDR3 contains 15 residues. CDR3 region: CASRLANRGQVEQFF. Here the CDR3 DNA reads TGTGCAAGTCGCTTAGCCAACAGGGGGCAGGTTGAGCAGTTCTTC.

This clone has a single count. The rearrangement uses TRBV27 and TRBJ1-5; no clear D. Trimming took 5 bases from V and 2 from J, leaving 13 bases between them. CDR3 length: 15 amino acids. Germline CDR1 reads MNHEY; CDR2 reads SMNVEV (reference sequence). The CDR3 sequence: CASSQKSAGNQPQHF. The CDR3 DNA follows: TGTGCCAGCAGTCAGAAGAGTGCTGGCAATCAGCCCCAGCATTTT.

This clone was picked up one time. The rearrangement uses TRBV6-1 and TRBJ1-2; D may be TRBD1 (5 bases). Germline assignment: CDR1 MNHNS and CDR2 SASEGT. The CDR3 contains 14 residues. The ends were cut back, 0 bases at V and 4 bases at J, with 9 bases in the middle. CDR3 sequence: CASSEAQGAYGYTF. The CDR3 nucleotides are TGTGCCAGCAGTGAAGCTCAGGGCGCCTATGGCTACACCTTC.

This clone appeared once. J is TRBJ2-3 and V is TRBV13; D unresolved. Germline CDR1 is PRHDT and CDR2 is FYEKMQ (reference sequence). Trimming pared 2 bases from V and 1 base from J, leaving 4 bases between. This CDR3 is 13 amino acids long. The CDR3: CASSLPGTDTQYF. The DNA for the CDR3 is TGTGCCAGCAGCTTACCTGGCACAGATACGCAGTATTTT.

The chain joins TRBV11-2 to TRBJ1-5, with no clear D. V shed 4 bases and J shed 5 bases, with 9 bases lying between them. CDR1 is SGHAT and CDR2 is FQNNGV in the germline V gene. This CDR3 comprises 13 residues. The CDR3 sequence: CASSSHGYQPQHF. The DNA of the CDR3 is TGTGCCAGCAGCTCACACGGGTATCAGCCCCAGCATTTT.

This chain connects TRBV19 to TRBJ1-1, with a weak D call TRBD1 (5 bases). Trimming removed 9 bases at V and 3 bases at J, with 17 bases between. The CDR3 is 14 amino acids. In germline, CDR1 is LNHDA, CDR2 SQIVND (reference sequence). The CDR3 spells CASSRDPEDTEAFF. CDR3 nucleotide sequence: TGTGCCAGCTCCCGGGACCCAGAAGACACTGAAGCTTTCTTT.

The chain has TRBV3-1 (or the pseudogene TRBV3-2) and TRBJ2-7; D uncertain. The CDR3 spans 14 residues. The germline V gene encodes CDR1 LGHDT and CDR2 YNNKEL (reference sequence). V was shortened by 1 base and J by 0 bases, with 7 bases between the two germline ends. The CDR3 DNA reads TGTGCCAGCAGCCAAGCCGGCAACTCCTACGAGCAGTACTTC. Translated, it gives CASSQAGNSYEQYF.

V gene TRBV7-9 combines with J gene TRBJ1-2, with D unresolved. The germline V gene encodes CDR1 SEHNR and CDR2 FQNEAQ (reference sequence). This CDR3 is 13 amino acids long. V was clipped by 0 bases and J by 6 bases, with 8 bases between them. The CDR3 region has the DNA TGTGCCAGCAGCTTAGCGCCCCCAGATGGCTACACCTTC. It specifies CASSLAPPDGYTF.

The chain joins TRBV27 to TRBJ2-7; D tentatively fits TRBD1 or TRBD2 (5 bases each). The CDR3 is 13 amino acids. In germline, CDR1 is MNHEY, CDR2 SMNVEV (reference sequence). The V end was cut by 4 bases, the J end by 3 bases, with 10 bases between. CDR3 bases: TGTGCCAGCAGTTCCGGGACCTACTACGAGCAGTACTTC. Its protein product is CASSSGTYYEQYF.

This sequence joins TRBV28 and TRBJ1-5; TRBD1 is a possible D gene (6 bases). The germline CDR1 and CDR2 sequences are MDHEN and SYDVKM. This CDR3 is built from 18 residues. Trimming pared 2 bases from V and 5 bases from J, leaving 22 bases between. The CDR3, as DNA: TGTGCCAGCAGTTTAGCCGCCGTGGGCAGGGGTAGAGATCAGCCCCAGCATTTT. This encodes CASSLAAVGRGRDQPQHF.

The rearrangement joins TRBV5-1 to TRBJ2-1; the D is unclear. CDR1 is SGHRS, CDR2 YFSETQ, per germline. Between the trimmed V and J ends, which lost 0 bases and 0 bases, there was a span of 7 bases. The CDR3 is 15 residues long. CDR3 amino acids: CASSLGLGSYNEQFF. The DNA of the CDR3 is TGCGCCAGCAGCTTGGGGTTGGGCTCCTACAATGAGCAGTTCTTC.

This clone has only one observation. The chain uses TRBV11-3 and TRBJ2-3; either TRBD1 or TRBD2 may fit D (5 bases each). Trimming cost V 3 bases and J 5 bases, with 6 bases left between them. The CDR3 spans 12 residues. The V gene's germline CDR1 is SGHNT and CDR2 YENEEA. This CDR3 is CASSLGVDTQYF. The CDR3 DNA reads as TGTGCCAGCAGCTTGGGGGTAGATACGCAGTATTTT.

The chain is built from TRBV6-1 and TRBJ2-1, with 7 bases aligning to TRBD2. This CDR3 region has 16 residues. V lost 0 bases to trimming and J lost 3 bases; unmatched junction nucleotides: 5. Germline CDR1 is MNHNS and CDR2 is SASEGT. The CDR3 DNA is TGTGCCAGCAGTGAAGCGTATCGCGGGGGCTACAATGAGCAGTTCTTC. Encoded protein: CASSEAYRGGYNEQFF.

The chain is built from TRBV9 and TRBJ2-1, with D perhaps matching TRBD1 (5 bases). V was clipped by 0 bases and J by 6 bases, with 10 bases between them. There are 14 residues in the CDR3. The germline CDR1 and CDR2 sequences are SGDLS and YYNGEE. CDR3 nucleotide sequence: TGTGCCAGCAGCGTAGGGGGCCGGGTCAATGAGCAGTTCTTC. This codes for CASSVGGRVNEQFF.

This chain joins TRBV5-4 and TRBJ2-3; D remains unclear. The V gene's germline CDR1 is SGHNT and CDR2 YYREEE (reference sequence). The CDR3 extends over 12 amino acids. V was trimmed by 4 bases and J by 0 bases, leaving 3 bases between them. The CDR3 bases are TGTGCCAGCAGCCGGAGCACAGATACGCAGTATTTT. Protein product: CASSRSTDTQYF.

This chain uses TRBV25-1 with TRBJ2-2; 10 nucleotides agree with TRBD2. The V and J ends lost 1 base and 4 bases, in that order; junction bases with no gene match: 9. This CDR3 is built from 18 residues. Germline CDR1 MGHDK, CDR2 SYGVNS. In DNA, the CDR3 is TGTGCCAGCAGTGAATTAAGCGGGGGGGCCTTGGGCACCGGGGAGCTGTTTTTT. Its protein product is CASSELSGGALGTGELFF.

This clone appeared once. CDR3 region: CSASRPGSLETQYF. CDR3 DNA sequence: TGCAGTGCTAGTAGGCCAGGGAGTTTGGAGACCCAGTACTTC. The rearrangement joins TRBV20-1 to TRBJ2-5; possibly TRBD1 or TRBD2 for D (5 bases each). Germline CDR1 and CDR2: DFQATT and SNEGSKA (reference sequence). V lost 3 bases and J 5 bases, leaving 16 bases between the germline ends. CDR3 length: 14 amino acids.